A single sample gave rise to the 17 T cell receptor beta chains below, sequenced in a study of blood T cell repertoires in COVID-19. The repertoire was sequenced with immunoSEQ multiplex PCR; TCRdb's copy has only in-frame clones and lacks some. The table includes 150,000 to 200,000 clones, roughly 84% detected once. Sequenced input: peripheral blood. Source of these receptors: a human donor with acute or convalescent COVID-19. The donor label of this sample is uncertain.

The V and J genes are TRBV6-6 and TRBJ1-6, with 8 bases aligning to TRBD1. Germline CDR1 and CDR2: MNHNY and SVGAGI (reference sequence). V lost 3 bases, J lost 9 bases, and 4 bases stayed unmatched. The CDR3 covers 14 residues. The CDR3 loop reads CASSYIRGLSPLHF. The CDR3 coding sequence is TGTGCCAGCAGTTATATCAGGGGGCTTTCACCCCTCCACTTT.

A few counts support this clone. This chain links TRBV7-8 with TRBJ2-1, with TRBD2 identical over 14 bases. CDR3 size: 14 residues. J lost 10 bases, V lost 4 bases, and 3 bases had no gene match. Germline loops: CDR1 SGHVS, CDR2 FQNEAQ. The CDR3 bases are TGTGCCAGCAGCTCGGGACTAGCGGGGGAGGAGCAGTTCTTC. Protein sequence: CASSSGLAGEEQFF.

The CDR3 coding sequence is TGTGCCAGCACCTGGACAGGGTACAATGAGCAGTTCTTC. Its protein is CASTWTGYNEQFF. This chain joins TRBV2 and TRBJ2-1, with 8 bases matching TRBD1. CDR1 SNHLY and CDR2 FYNNEI come from the germline V gene. V dropped 7 bases and J dropped 4; count of bases not matched to a gene: 3. The CDR3 is 13 amino acids.

This chain uses TRBV14 with TRBJ2-3, with 8 bases lining up with TRBD2. CDR3 length equals 15 residues. Germline CDR1 SGHDN, CDR2 FVKESK. With V trimmed by 0 bases and J by 4 bases, 3 bases remained unmatched. The CDR3 sequence is CASSQDGTRADTQYF. In DNA form, the CDR3 reads TGTGCCAGCAGCCAAGATGGGACTAGAGCAGATACGCAGTATTTT.

V is TRBV28 and J is TRBJ1-2, with D possibly TRBD1 on 5 matching bases. Trimming removed 6 bases at V and 4 bases at J, with 15 bases between. The CDR3 sequence is 14 residues long. The germline CDR1 and CDR2 sequences are MDHEN and SYDVKM. CDR3 in DNA: TGTGCCAGCAGCCCGGACATTGCAGGCTATGGCTACACCTTC. Amino acids: CASSPDIAGYGYTF.

In nucleotides, the CDR3 is TGTGCCAGCAGCCGAACTTTAAACAATGAGCAGTTCTTC. As protein: CASSRTLNNEQFF. The rearrangement joins TRBV2 to TRBJ2-1, with no clear D. Germline CDR1 and CDR2: SNHLY and FYNNEI. The CDR3 consists of 13 residues. Trimming stripped 6 bases from V and 5 bases from J, with 11 bases between.

V gene TRBV6-4 combines with J gene TRBJ1-2, with D perhaps TRBD1 (5 bases). V lost 4 bases and J lost 6, with 15 bases in between. This CDR3 is 14 amino acids long. Germline CDR1 MRHNA, CDR2 SNTAGT. CDR3 residues: CASSAGGRAHGYTF. The CDR3 coding sequence is TGTGCCAGCAGTGCCGGCGGCAGGGCTCATGGCTACACCTTC.

This chain uses TRBV19 with TRBJ2-3; 7 bases are a match to TRBD2. The CDR3 has 17 amino acids. Trimming cost V 7 bases and J 4 bases; bases outside gene matches: 17. CDR1 is LNHDA, CDR2 SQIVND, per germline (reference sequence). In DNA form, the CDR3 reads TGTGCCAGTACCCCAGTTGGCGGGGGAGGGTTCGCAGATACGCAGTATTTT. This codes for CASTPVGGGGFADTQYF.

The chain carries TRBV6-1 and TRBJ2-1; weak D call: TRBD2 (5 bases). The CDR3 is 14 amino acids. Germline CDR1 reads MNHNS; CDR2 reads SASEGT. The V gene lost 1 base and the J gene lost 5 bases, with 9 bases spanning the gap. In nucleotides, the CDR3 is TGTGCCAGCAGTGAAGTTGAGGGAAACAATGAGCAGTTCTTC. The encoded protein is CASSEVEGNNEQFF.

The count of this clone is one. The J gene is TRBJ1-1, the V gene TRBV5-6; the match to TRBD1 covers 7 bases. Trimming cost V 4 bases and J 5 bases; bases outside gene matches: 8. The CDR3 consists of 14 residues. Germline V gives CDR1 SGHDT, CDR2 YYEEEE. The CDR3 DNA sequence: TGTGCCAGCAGCGTTTTACAGGGGATAACTGAAGCTTTCTTT. Translated, it gives CASSVLQGITEAFF. Drawing the rest from reference TRBV5-6 and TRBJ1-1, the complete variable domain is DAGVTQSPTHLIKTRGQQVTLRCSPKSGHDTVSWYQQALGQGPQFIFQYYEEEERQRGNFPDRFSGHQFPNYSSELNVNALLLGDSALYLCASSVLQGITEAFFGQGTRLTVV.

V gene TRBV2 combines with J gene TRBJ2-7; D is possibly TRBD2 (5 bases). The CDR3 is made up of 14 amino acids. The V gene lost 7 bases and the J gene lost 7 bases, with 20 bases spanning the gap. Germline loops: CDR1 SNHLY, CDR2 FYNNEI. The chain's CDR3 is CASTADSFLGEQYF. The CDR3 nucleotides are TGTGCCAGCACCGCGGACTCCTTCCTCGGGGAGCAGTACTTC.

This clone appeared once. The genes are TRBV19 and TRBJ2-1; 9 nucleotides align to TRBD2. The CDR3 totals 17 residues. V dropped 5 bases and J dropped 7; count of bases not matched to a gene: 15. CDR1 LNHDA and CDR2 SQIVND come from the germline V gene (reference sequence). The CDR3 sequence is CASSLHPNSGSRNEQFF. The DNA for the CDR3 is TGTGCCAGTAGTCTCCACCCTAATAGCGGGAGTAGGAATGAGCAGTTCTTC.

The V and J genes are TRBV9 and TRBJ2-2; TRBD1 is a possible D gene (6 bases). In germline, CDR1 is SGDLS, CDR2 YYNGEE. CDR3 length: 14 residues. The V gene lost 0 bases and the J gene lost 3 bases, with 6 bases spanning the gap. This CDR3 is CASSVAGDTGELFF. The CDR3 DNA reads as TGTGCCAGCAGCGTAGCAGGGGACACCGGGGAGCTGTTTTTT.

The chain has TRBV7-9 and TRBJ2-2; TRBD2 might be the D (5 bases). CDR1 and CDR2 from the germline V gene are SEHNR and FQNEAQ (reference sequence). V dropped 7 bases and J dropped 6 bases, with 27 bases sitting between them. This CDR3 region has 18 residues. CDR3 in amino acids: CASTKFAAEGRAPGELFF. In nucleotides, the CDR3 is TGTGCCAGCACCAAATTCGCCGCCGAGGGCCGAGCCCCCGGGGAGCTGTTTTTT.

The V and J genes are TRBV5-1 and TRBJ2-7; perhaps TRBD1 as D (6 bases). This CDR3 region has 15 residues. The ends were cut back, 2 bases at V and 5 bases at J, with 17 bases in the middle. Germline V gene data show CDR1 as SGHRS and CDR2 as YFSETQ. The CDR3 region is CASSLQGSASDEQYF. CDR3 in DNA: TGCGCCAGCAGCTTACAGGGTTCCGCGAGCGACGAGCAGTACTTC. Supplemented by reference TRBV5-1 and TRBJ2-7, the full variable domain reads KAGVTQTPRYLIKTRGQQVTLSCSPISGHRSVSWYQQTPGQGLQFLFEYFSETQRNKGNFPGRFSGRQFSNSRSEMNVSTLELGDSALYLCASSLQGSASDEQYFGPGTRLTVT.

This chain links TRBV27 with TRBJ2-7; D is possibly TRBD1 (7 bases). This CDR3 has 15 amino acids. Trimming pared 4 bases from V and 3 bases from J, leaving 16 bases between. The germline CDR1 and CDR2 sequences are MNHEY and SMNVEV (reference sequence). The CDR3 DNA is TGTGCCAGCAGTTCCCCAGGGGGAGGCTACTACGAGCAGTACTTC. As protein: CASSSPGGGYYEQYF.

V is TRBV19 and J is TRBJ2-1; D is uncertain. The CDR3 runs 11 residues. V was shortened by 8 bases and J by 5 bases, with 7 bases between the two germline ends. Germline-derived CDR1 and CDR2 are LNHDA and SQIVND (reference sequence). CDR3 protein: CASAGDNEQFF. CDR3 sequence (DNA): TGTGCCAGTGCCGGAGACAATGAGCAGTTCTTC. The variable domain in full, completed from reference TRBV19 and TRBJ2-1, reads DGGITQSPKYLFRKEGQNVTLSCEQNLNHDAMYWYRQDPGQGLRLIYYSQIVNDFQKGDIAEGYSVSREKKESFPLTVTSAQKNPTAFYLCASAGDNEQFFGPGTRLTVL.